The TCR beta chain described here comes from a study of cytomegalovirus exposure and HLA in healthy donors (dated by TCRdb to 2016 to 2017). Regarding the research as a whole: A later analysis indicated that the 110 or so validation repertoires were generated on the platform also employed for the roughly 650 repertoires of the first cohort. The study aimed to test whether cataloging public T cell receptors could reveal signatures of past pathogen exposure. The study combined high-throughput TCR immunosequencing, statistical association of individual TCRs with disease status, and machine learning to predict cytomegalovirus infection status. Along with the approximately 620-subject first cohort, a separate validation cohort of over a hundred different subjects was used. The investigation overall reported the following: The study listed around 160 TCR beta chains as associated with cytomegalovirus. The validation cohort had no HLA typing available for a later analysis, so co-occurrence within that cohort was assessed over all 120 or so repertoires. A later analysis found that TCRs clustered in the first cohort also tended to co-occur in the 110 or so validation repertoires, with 94% of cluster scores above 0. In vitro tests confirmed that a few of the cytomegalovirus-associated TCR beta chains recognize cytomegalovirus antigens. Cytomegalovirus status was reported to be diagnosed by the classifier with high specificity and sensitivity in both the original and validation cohorts. Across donors, most TCR sequences were observed very rarely, whereas some public TCRs were present in many individuals. It was suggested by the authors that the approach could potentially be generalized to other disease states and immunological phenotypes.

Donors formed part of the validation cohort, which comprised some 120 subjects and was distinct from the first cohort of roughly 600 subjects. The cysteine opens and the phenylalanine closes a CDR3 of 13 amino acids. The DNA shown is the 39-base CDR3, in frame from base 1. V sheds 3 bases and J sheds 8 bases, leaving 9 bases between their ends. As encoded in the germline V gene, CDR1 is SGDLS while CDR2 is YYNGEE. Preparation of the library involved the immunoSEQ multiplex PCR assay. The authors processed their data as follows. A statistical classification framework was built to diagnose cytomegalovirus status from the catalog of TCR beta chain sequences. The clones in this table, taken by TCRdb from immuneACCESS, are in-frame only. Not every clone is retained; where verified, under half of the shortfall comes from an unresolved V gene, and the cause of the rest is unknown. The DNA was the basis for D and trimming; V, J and clone size are from that table. The sample records approximately 100,000 clones, roughly 89% of which are singletons. The ten biggest clones cover roughly 3.9% of the sample.

This clone was recorded only once. Its antigen remains undetermined. No quality values exist for individual bases; no much larger clone is one base distant. This receptor was taken from a woman in her 30s in good health and CMV-seronegative. Material: PBMCs. The rearranged segments are TRBV9 and TRBJ1-6, with a weak D call of TRBD1 (6 bases match). Read as DNA, the sequence is TGTGCCAGCAGCGCCGACAGGTATTCACCCCTCCACTTT. The translation is CASSADRYSPLHF.